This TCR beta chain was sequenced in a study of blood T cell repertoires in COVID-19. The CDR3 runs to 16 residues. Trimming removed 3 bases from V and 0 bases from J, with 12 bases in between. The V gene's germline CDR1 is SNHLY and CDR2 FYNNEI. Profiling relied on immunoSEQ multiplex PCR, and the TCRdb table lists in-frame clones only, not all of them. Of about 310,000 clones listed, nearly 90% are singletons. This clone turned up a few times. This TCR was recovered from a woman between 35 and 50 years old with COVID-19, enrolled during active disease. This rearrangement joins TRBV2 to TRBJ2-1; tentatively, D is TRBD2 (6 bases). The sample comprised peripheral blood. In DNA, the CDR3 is TGTGCCAGCAGTGATCCCGCGGGAAGCTCCTACAATGAGCAGTTCTTC. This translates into CASSDPAGSSYNEQFF.